These 29 T cell receptor beta chains came from one sample sequenced in a study of T cell repertoires in cytomegalovirus infection. One entry per CDR3 protein results from TCRdb running MiXCR on the reads. In the table there are fewer than 550,000 distinct CDR3 sequences, approximately 30% of which are singletons. Sample: PBMCs. The receptors stem from a human donor in good health (CMV status not recorded). Some clones in this sample may be carry-over from other donors' samples.

CDR3 in amino acids: CASTSLTGGSYSGYTF. CDR3 coding DNA: TGTGCCAGCACCTCCCTAACAGGGGGCTCCTATTCTGGCTACACCTTC. The chain recombines TRBV11-2 with TRBJ1-2; 9 bases align to TRBD1. CDR3 length: 16 residues. CDR1 SGHAT and CDR2 FQNNGV come from the germline V gene. The V and J ends lost 7 bases and 7 bases, in that order; junction bases with no gene match: 16.

This clonotype was seen just once. The genes are TRBV6-1 and TRBJ1-3; no clear D. Per the germline V gene, CDR1 is MNHNS and CDR2 is SASEGT. The V end lost 7 bases, the J end lost 4 bases, and 14 bases lay between the germline ends. This CDR3 is built from 14 residues. CDR3 sequence: CASIASGKGNTIYF. The CDR3 nucleotides are TGTGCCAGCATCGCGTCCGGGAAGGGAAACACCATATATTTT.

This clonotype was found once. The rearrangement links TRBV5-1 to TRBJ1-1, with TRBD1 matching over 8 bases. V lost 0 bases and J lost 1; bases outside the gene matches: 2. The CDR3 loop spans 15 amino acids. Germline V gene data show CDR1 as SGHRS and CDR2 as YFSETQ. DNA for the CDR3: TGCGCCAGCAGCTTGGTTGGGACAGGGAACACTGAAGCTTTCTTT. Residues: CASSLVGTGNTEAFF.

Many counts were recorded for this clonotype. The rearrangement links TRBV19 to TRBJ1-1; maybe TRBD1 (5 bases). This CDR3 contains 13 residues. Germline V gives CDR1 LNHDA, CDR2 SQIVND (reference sequence). Trimming shortened V by 1 base and J by 6 bases, and 9 bases separated the two germline ends. CDR3 loop: CASSIVDSPEAFF. The CDR3 coding sequence is TGTGCCAGTAGTATAGTTGACAGCCCTGAAGCTTTCTTT.

The chain combines TRBV7-4 with TRBJ1-4; 7 positions match TRBD1. The CDR3 has 16 amino acids. V trimming: 5 bases; J trimming: 1 base; junction bases outside the gene matches: 7. In germline, CDR1 is SGHVT, CDR2 SQSDAQ. CDR3 in DNA: TGTGCCAGCAGCCTGACAGGGAGTGGAACTAATGAAAAACTGTTTTTT. Its translation is CASSLTGSGTNEKLFF.

The V gene is TRBV11-1, the J gene TRBJ1-2; TRBD1 matches 10 bases. In germline, CDR1 is SGHAT, CDR2 FQDESV (reference sequence). With V trimmed by 5 bases and J by 2 bases, 2 bases remained unmatched. This CDR3 comprises 14 residues. The CDR3 protein is CASSKTGGNYGYTF. CDR3 DNA sequence: TGTGCCAGCAGCAAGACAGGGGGCAACTATGGCTACACCTTC.

The chain carries TRBV23-1 and TRBJ2-3; TRBD1 matches 8 bases. TRBV23-1 is given ORF status, its function remaining uncertain. This CDR3 spans 16 amino acids. V shed 3 bases, J shed 6 bases, and the junction held 11 bases outside the gene matches. This CDR3 reads CASSHCGGQGFDTQYF. DNA of the CDR3: TGCGCCAGCAGTCACTGCGGAGGACAGGGATTTGATACGCAGTATTTT.

This clonotype was picked up a small number of times. This chain links TRBV5-5 with TRBJ1-2; 7 nucleotides line up with TRBD1. The V gene end was trimmed by 4 bases and the J gene end by 7 bases; junction bases not matched to a gene: 10. This CDR3 contains 14 residues. Germline V gene lookup returns CDR1 SGHKS and CDR2 YYEKEE (reference sequence). The CDR3 protein is CASSSDRDPLGYTF. As DNA, the CDR3 is TGTGCCAGCAGCAGCGACAGGGATCCCCTTGGCTACACCTTC. Together with reference TRBV5-5 and TRBJ1-2, the CDR3 gives the full variable domain: DAGVTQSPTHLIKTRGQQVTLRCSPISGHKSVSWYQQVLGQGPQFIFQYYEKEERGRGNFPDRFSARQFPNYSSELNVNALLLGDSALYLCASSSDRDPLGYTFGSGTRLTVV.

This clonotype was seen at least ten times. The chain recombines TRBV7-2 with TRBJ1-3; D gene uncertain. The ends were cut back, 5 bases at V and 0 bases at J, with 14 bases in the middle. Germline CDR1 and CDR2: SGHTA and FQGNSA. The CDR3 consists of 16 residues. Here the CDR3 DNA reads TGTGCCAGCAGCCCTCGTAGCGTTGGCTCTGGAAACACCATATATTTT. This codes for CASSPRSVGSGNTIYF.

This sequence joins TRBV28 and TRBJ2-7; D unclear. The CDR3 spans 12 residues. Per germline, CDR1 MDHEN and CDR2 SYDVKM. V lost 5 bases to trimming and J lost 2 bases, with 7 bases between them. CDR3 sequence (DNA): TGTGCCAGCAGTGGAAACACCTACGAGCAGTACTTC. Amino acid sequence: CASSGNTYEQYF.

The chain has TRBV20-1 and TRBJ2-2; either TRBD1 or TRBD2 may fit D (5 bases each). Germline values: CDR1 DFQATT, CDR2 SNEGSKA (reference sequence). Trimming took off 0 bases at V and 3 bases at J, with 8 bases between the two ends. This CDR3 has 14 residues. In DNA, the CDR3 is TGCAGTGCTAGAGATTTGGGGGACACCGGGGAGCTGTTTTTT. This translates into CSARDLGDTGELFF.

In this sample, this clonotype turned up many times. The CDR3 spells CASSLDMGGGSYEQYF. CDR3 DNA: TGTGCCAGCAGCTTAGATATGGGTGGCGGATCCTACGAGCAGTACTTC. V usage is TRBV11-2 and J usage is TRBJ2-7; no clear D. Trimming took off 0 bases at V and 1 base at J, with 13 bases between the two ends. Germline CDR1 reads SGHAT; CDR2 reads FQNNGV. The CDR3 length is 16 residues.

The chain couples TRBV6-1 to TRBJ2-7; tentative D call: TRBD1 (6 bases). The CDR3 sequence is 14 residues long. The germline V gene encodes CDR1 MNHNS and CDR2 SASEGT. The V and J ends lost 5 bases and 2 bases respectively, with 13 bases between them. CDR3 nucleotide sequence: TGTGCCAGCAGTTACAGGGAGAGGACCTACGAGCAGTACTTC. It yields the protein CASSYRERTYEQYF.

This clonotype was seen more than once but under ten times. The V call is TRBV6-5, the J call TRBJ1-1; D unresolved. V lost 1 base and J 1 base, leaving 10 bases between the germline ends. The CDR3 extends over 15 amino acids. Looked up from germline, CDR1 is MNHEY and CDR2 is SVGAGI. The CDR3, as DNA: TGTGCCAGCAGTTACTACCAAGCAGCGAACACTGAAGCTTTCTTT. Protein sequence: CASSYYQAANTEAFF.

There are many counts of this clonotype. This rearrangement joins TRBV7-9 to TRBJ2-3; D gene unclear. CDR1 and CDR2 from the germline V gene are SEHNR and FQNEAQ (reference sequence). The germline V and J ends were trimmed by 8 bases and 1 base, with 7 bases remaining between them. The CDR3 runs to 12 residues. In nucleotides, the CDR3 is TGTGCCAGCTCGGCCGGCACAGATACGCAGTATTTT. This encodes CASSAGTDTQYF.

The table lists this clonotype with many counts. The genes are TRBV28 and TRBJ1-1; TRBD1 aligns across 11 bases. There are 15 residues in the CDR3. The germline V gene encodes CDR1 MDHEN and CDR2 SYDVKM. With 6 bases clipped from V and 2 bases from J, the junction kept 5 bases outside the gene matches. DNA for the CDR3: TGTGCCAGCAGCTCGGGACAGGGGGTTAACACTGAAGCTTTCTTT. It is translated as CASSSGQGVNTEAFF.

The J gene is TRBJ1-6, the V gene TRBV25-1, with D perhaps matching TRBD1 (5 bases). The CDR3 covers 15 residues. Germline-derived CDR1 and CDR2 are MGHDK and SYGVNS. V was trimmed by 5 bases and J by 8 bases, leaving 16 bases between them. CDR3 region: CASSFAGLGYSPLHF. The CDR3 region has the DNA TGTGCCAGCAGTTTTGCAGGGCTGGGGTATTCACCCCTCCACTTT.

J is TRBJ1-2 and V is TRBV4-3; D perhaps matches TRBD1 (5 bases). The CDR3 runs to 16 residues. Per germline, CDR1 LGHNA and CDR2 YSLEER. V dropped 3 bases and J dropped 0 bases, with 14 bases sitting between them. CDR3 sequence: CASSQISGEANYGYTF. CDR3 DNA: TGCGCCAGCAGCCAGATATCGGGGGAAGCTAACTATGGCTACACCTTC.

V gene TRBV25-1 combines with J gene TRBJ1-6; D may be TRBD1 (6 bases). Trimming cost V 4 bases and J 9 bases, with 16 bases left between them. Germline assignment: CDR1 MGHDK and CDR2 SYGVNS. This CDR3 is 15 amino acids long. This chain's CDR3 is CASSGFRGSGSPLHF. The DNA of the CDR3 is TGTGCCAGCAGTGGATTCAGGGGTTCGGGTTCACCCCTCCACTTT.

This clonotype was observed a handful of times. DNA of the CDR3: TGTGCCAGCAGCTCCGAGCCTGGCGGTTCACCCCTCCACTTT. Amino acids: CASSSEPGGSPLHF. The chain has TRBV7-2 and TRBJ1-6; D unresolved. Germline V gene lookup returns CDR1 SGHTA and CDR2 FQGNSA. The CDR3 sequence is 14 residues long. With 4 bases removed from V and 9 bases from J, the gap between germline ends came to 13 bases.

The chain recombines TRBV7-9 with TRBJ1-2; 10 bases agree with TRBD1. V was pared by 4 bases and J by 3 bases, with 2 bases of the junction left unmatched. Germline assignment: CDR1 SEHNR and CDR2 FQNEAQ (reference sequence). The CDR3 runs to 14 residues. The CDR3: CASSSGQGYYGYTF. The CDR3 DNA follows: TGTGCCAGCAGCTCGGGACAGGGGTACTATGGCTACACCTTC.

J is TRBJ1-2 and V is TRBV5-1, with TRBD1 as a possible D gene (5 bases). Germline V lookup: CDR1 SGHRS, CDR2 YFSETQ. This CDR3 comprises 14 residues. V lost 5 bases, J lost 5 bases, and 16 bases lay in between. The CDR3 nucleotides read TGCGCCAGCAGAGAAGTTGGGACGACTTATGGCTACACCTTC. Translation gives CASREVGTTYGYTF. Full variable domain (missing parts from reference TRBV5-1 and TRBJ1-2): KAGVTQTPRYLIKTRGQQVTLSCSPISGHRSVSWYQQTPGQGLQFLFEYFSETQRNKGNFPGRFSGRQFSNSRSEMNVSTLELGDSALYLCASREVGTTYGYTFGSGTRLTVV.

This clonotype has only a few counts. The chain links TRBV6-1 to TRBJ1-5; perhaps TRBD1 as D (6 bases). The germline V and J ends were trimmed by 8 bases and 0 bases, with 11 bases remaining between them. Germline CDR1 reads MNHNS; CDR2 reads SASEGT. The CDR3 totals 14 residues. The CDR3 region has the DNA TGTGCCAGCCAGGGACAATCTAGCAATCAGCCCCAGCATTTT. It yields the protein CASQGQSSNQPQHF.

This clonotype was recorded many times. V and J are TRBV7-2 and TRBJ1-6; perhaps TRBD1 as D (5 bases). The CDR3 consists of 16 residues. Trimming took 1 base from V and 6 from J, leaving 13 bases between them. CDR1 and CDR2 from the germline V gene are SGHTA and FQGNSA. The CDR3 nucleotides are TGTGCCAGCAGCTTAGACCTAGGGACTCTTAATTCACCCCTCCACTTT. Protein: CASSLDLGTLNSPLHF.

The chain uses TRBV15 and TRBJ2-5, with D tentatively TRBD1 (7 bases). The CDR3 contains 15 residues. V was cut by 1 base and J by 4 bases, with 13 bases left in between. Germline CDR1 LNHNV, CDR2 YYDKDF (reference sequence). The CDR3 nucleotides are TGTGCCACCAGCAGAGGTCCAGGGGGAGGAGAGACCCAGTACTTC. This sequence encodes CATSRGPGGGETQYF.

This clonotype came up a few times. J is TRBJ1-3 and V is TRBV25-1; weak D call: TRBD1 (6 bases). V lost 6 bases and J 2 bases, leaving 11 bases between the germline ends. Per the germline V gene, CDR1 is MGHDK and CDR2 is SYGVNS. The CDR3 has 14 residues. The CDR3 loop reads CASRGGGTGNTIYF. The CDR3 DNA is TGTGCCAGCAGGGGAGGGGGTACTGGAAACACCATATATTTT.

This chain links TRBV12-3 or TRBV12-4 with TRBJ1-1; D gene uncertain. V lost 2 bases and J lost 4, with 11 bases in between. There are 14 residues in the CDR3. The CDR3: CASSLIAKGTEAFF. CDR3 nucleotides: TGTGCCAGCAGTTTAATCGCGAAGGGCACTGAAGCTTTCTTT.

The gene calls are TRBV10-2 and TRBJ2-7; 7 bases are a match to TRBD1. J was trimmed by 2 bases and V by 10 bases; bases with no gene match: 5. CDR3 size: 12 residues. CDR1 and CDR2 from the germline V gene are WSHSY and SAAADI. CDR3 nucleotide sequence: TGCGCCACCGGACAGGATACCTACGAGCAGTACTTC. Amino acids: CATGQDTYEQYF.

In its sample, this clonotype was seen a few times. The chain joins TRBV6-5 to TRBJ2-1; 9 nucleotides match TRBD2. The V segment lost 4 bases and the J segment 0 bases; nucleotides outside the gene matches: 1. Per the germline V gene, CDR1 is MNHEY and CDR2 is SVGAGI. This CDR3 has 15 residues. As DNA, the CDR3 is TGTGCCAGCAGTTCTAGCGGGGCCTCCTACAATGAGCAGTTCTTC. It encodes CASSSSGASYNEQFF.